A single sample gave rise to the 20 T cell receptor beta chains below, sequenced in a study of graft-versus-host responses after intestinal transplantation. TCRdb's table, derived via immunoSEQ multiplex PCR, lists solely in-frame clones and lacks some. The repertoire has fewer than 120,000 clones, 85% to 95% of them found once; the top ten carry about 0.51%. No antigen is known for these receptors. Material: unstimulated CD8+ T cells sorted from spleen or lymph node cells, obtained before intestinal transplant. The receptors stem from a human donor who received an intestinal transplant.

V usage is TRBV28 and J usage is TRBJ1-4; D is possibly TRBD1 (6 bases). The germline V gene has CDR1 MDHEN and CDR2 SYDVKM. Between the trimmed V and J ends, which lost 6 bases and 8 bases, there was a span of 16 bases. The CDR3 is 14 amino acids. The CDR3 DNA reads as TGTGCCAGCAGGTCCCTCGGACAGCTCGAAAAACTGTTTTTT. This encodes CASRSLGQLEKLFF.

The J gene is TRBJ2-7, the V gene TRBV28; 7 bases are a match to TRBD1. Trimming took 3 bases from V and 0 from J; bases not matched to a gene: 5. CDR3 length: 15 residues. The germline gives CDR1 MDHEN, CDR2 SYDVKM. The CDR3 protein is CASSLGTAISYEQYF. As DNA, the CDR3 is TGTGCCAGCAGTTTGGGGACAGCCATCTCCTACGAGCAGTACTTC.

The count of this clone is one. This chain connects TRBV4-1 to TRBJ1-3; maybe TRBD1 (5 bases). Trimming took off 4 bases at V and 4 bases at J, with 11 bases between the two ends. Germline V gives CDR1 MGHRA, CDR2 YSYEKL. The CDR3 totals 14 residues. CDR3 DNA: TGCGCCAGCAGCCTAACGGGACTGGGAAACACCATATATTTT. Residues: CASSLTGLGNTIYF.

For this clone: The junction shows a germline mismatch at one end, possibly a read error. The chain employs TRBV2 and TRBJ2-1, with D perhaps TRBD1 or TRBD2 (5 bases each). The CDR3 is made up of 15 amino acids. Germline values: CDR1 SNHLY, CDR2 FYNNEI. The CDR3, as DNA: TGTGCCAGCAAACGGGGACCCCTGAGGTACAGTGAGCAGTTCTTC. Translated, it gives CASKRGPLRYSEQFF.

The chain couples TRBV7-6 to TRBJ2-2; 7 bases map to TRBD1. Germline V gene data show CDR1 as SGHVS and CDR2 as FNYEAQ. The CDR3 is 16 residues long. V was pared by 5 bases and J by 5 bases, with 11 bases of the junction left unmatched. The CDR3 nucleotides read TGTGCCAGCAGCCCTAATCAGGGGGTGCGTACCGGGGAGCTGTTTTTT. Amino acids: CASSPNQGVRTGELFF.

The chain recombines TRBV19 with TRBJ2-1; 7 bases fit TRBD1. Trimming cost V 6 bases and J 14 bases; bases outside gene matches: 10. Germline V lookup: CDR1 LNHDA, CDR2 SQIVND (reference sequence). The CDR3 contains 12 residues. The CDR3 DNA reads TGTGCCAGTAGGATGGGTGGGACAGTCGAGTTCTTC. This encodes CASRMGGTVEFF.

This rearrangement joins TRBV7-9 to TRBJ2-5; D unclear. This CDR3 region has 14 residues. Looked up from germline, CDR1 is SEHNR and CDR2 is FQNEAQ (reference sequence). Deletions cut 1 base from V and 1 base from J, with 7 bases between. The CDR3 sequence: CASSLVSGQETQYF. CDR3 bases: TGTGCCAGCAGCTTAGTATCCGGCCAAGAGACCCAGTACTTC.

CDR3 in DNA: TGCGCCAGCAGCTTAGTAGCGGGAGCAAACTACGAGCAGTACTTC. It yields the protein CASSLVAGANYEQYF. The genes are TRBV5-1 and TRBJ2-7; 9 bases line up with TRBD2. Losses at the gene ends were 2 bases for V and 3 bases for J; bases not matched to a gene: 6. Looked up from germline, CDR1 is SGHRS and CDR2 is YFSETQ. This CDR3 is 15 amino acids long.

The V and J genes are TRBV9 and TRBJ2-7; perhaps TRBD2 as D (6 bases). CDR1 and CDR2 from the germline V gene are SGDLS and YYNGEE. V shed 0 bases and J shed 1 base, with 8 bases lying between them. The CDR3 is made up of 14 amino acids. CDR3 DNA: TGTGCCAGCAGCGTAGTGGAGGGGTCCTACGAGCAGTACTTC. Residues: CASSVVEGSYEQYF.

Here the CDR3 reads CASIWGRPFTDTQYF. The CDR3 region has the DNA TGTGCCAGCATTTGGGGGAGGCCGTTTACAGATACGCAGTATTTT. V is TRBV6-1 and J is TRBJ2-3, with a possible D match to TRBD2 (6 bases). The CDR3 spans 15 residues. Trimming took off 7 bases at V and 3 bases at J, with 17 bases between the two ends. Per germline, CDR1 MNHNS and CDR2 SASEGT.

CDR3 in DNA: TGTGCCAGCAGTTTAAGATATGGCGGCGCCCAGCCCCAGCATTTT. Encoded protein: CASSLRYGGAQPQHF. V and J are TRBV27 and TRBJ1-5; D uncertain. CDR1 MNHEY and CDR2 SMNVEV come from the germline V gene (reference sequence). Trimming cost V 2 bases and J 7 bases, with 15 bases left between them. The length of the CDR3 is 15 residues.

This chain connects TRBV7-6 to TRBJ2-7, with 10 bases that match TRBD2. V shed 6 bases, J shed 0 bases, and the junction held 5 bases outside the gene matches. The CDR3 length is 15 residues. CDR1 is SGHVS and CDR2 is FNYEAQ in the germline V gene. CDR3 residues: CASSDTSGVSYEQYF. Written as DNA, the CDR3 is TGTGCCAGCAGTGATACTAGCGGGGTCTCCTACGAGCAGTACTTC.

This chain links TRBV27 with TRBJ1-1; 9 nucleotides align to TRBD1. The CDR3 spans 15 residues. Germline trimming cut 0 bases from V and 9 bases from J; bases unmatched to any gene: 8. Germline V CDR1 and CDR2: MNHEY, SMNVEV (reference sequence). The CDR3 DNA reads as TGTGCCAGCAGTTTATCTCCAGAGGGACAGGGCAAAGCTTTCTTT. The encoded protein is CASSLSPEGQGKAFF.

The chain uses TRBV7-3 and TRBJ2-1; 8 positions agree with TRBD2. The CDR3 covers 17 residues. Germline trimming cut 1 base from V and 9 bases from J; bases unmatched to any gene: 14. The germline gives CDR1 SGHTA, CDR2 FQGTGA. This CDR3 is CASSLSAPGGPGGEQFF. The CDR3 bases are TGTGCCAGCAGCTTAAGCGCACCGGGAGGGCCCGGCGGTGAGCAGTTCTTC.

About this clone: The sample carries other DNA sequences with the same CDR3. The chain recombines TRBV19 with TRBJ2-7, with TRBD2 matching 11 bases. V dropped 5 bases and J dropped 1; count of bases not matched to a gene: 1. The CDR3 covers 14 residues. Germline V gene data show CDR1 as LNHDA and CDR2 as SQIVND (reference sequence). The CDR3 is CASSGTSGSYEQYF. CDR3 DNA: TGTGCCAGTAGTGGGACTAGCGGTTCCTACGAGCAGTACTTC. The complete variable domain, with remaining parts taken from reference TRBV19 and TRBJ2-7, reads DGGITQSPKYLFRKEGQNVTLSCEQNLNHDAMYWYRQDPGQGLRLIYYSQIVNDFQKGDIAEGYSVSREKKESFPLTVTSAQKNPTAFYLCASSGTSGSYEQYFGPGTRLTVT.

The chain is built from TRBV19 and TRBJ1-5, with D possibly being TRBD1 (5 bases). The CDR3 has 18 residues. Germline CDR1 reads LNHDA; CDR2 reads SQIVND (reference sequence). Trimming left V 3 bases short and J 1 base short, with 19 bases between. CDR3 DNA sequence: TGTGCCAGTAGTATTTGGGTTTTGGGGGAGACCAGCAATCAGCCCCAGCATTTT. It yields the protein CASSIWVLGETSNQPQHF.

The genes are TRBV5-8 and TRBJ2-4, with D possibly TRBD1 on 5 matching bases. Germline V CDR1 and CDR2: SGHTS, YDEGEE. Between the trimmed V and J ends, which lost 1 base and 1 base, there was a span of 6 bases. This CDR3 region has 14 residues. CDR3 sequence: CASSLPGAKNIQYF. In DNA, the CDR3 is TGTGCCAGCAGCTTGCCAGGGGCCAAAAACATTCAGTACTTC.

The chain couples TRBV30 to TRBJ1-1; D gene uncertain. V was trimmed by 0 bases and J by 6 bases, leaving 11 bases between them. This CDR3 has 13 residues. Germline CDR1 is GTSNPN and CDR2 is SVGIG (reference sequence). The CDR3 loop is CAWSVLRGAEAFF. The CDR3 nucleotides read TGTGCCTGGAGTGTACTCCGGGGAGCTGAAGCTTTCTTT.

The chain carries TRBV6-1 and TRBJ2-3; 8 nucleotides agree with TRBD1. V was clipped by 1 base and J by 4 bases; unmatched bases: 7. This CDR3 comprises 16 residues. Looked up from germline, CDR1 is MNHNS and CDR2 is SASEGT. The CDR3 protein is CASSEGDRRGADTQYF. DNA of the CDR3: TGTGCCAGCAGTGAAGGGGACAGGCGGGGCGCAGATACGCAGTATTTT.

The V gene is TRBV7-3, the J gene TRBJ1-6, with D perhaps matching TRBD1 (5 bases). Trimming took 1 base from V and 7 from J, leaving 11 bases between them. Germline lookup yields CDR1 SGHTA and CDR2 FQGTGA. CDR3 length equals 15 residues. CDR3 nucleotide sequence: TGTGCCAGCAGCTTAATAGGGACGGCCAATTCACCCCTCCACTTT. Its protein product is CASSLIGTANSPLHF.